The T cell receptor (beta chain) under discussion was sequenced for a study of prognosis after radiotherapy for stage I lung cancer. Study context: Some 15 patients had newly diagnosed primary stage I lung tumors, and a few had oligometastatic NSCLC after surgical resection of the primary tumor. The study deemed all of its non-small cell lung cancer patients medically inoperable.

CDR3 length equals 13 residues. The J segment lost 4 bases and the V segment lost 6 bases, leaving 5 bases of the junction unmatched. TCR beta CDR3 amplification from genomic DNA was performed by two-round multiplex PCR. Amplification during the initial PCR round employed primers specific to each TRBV and TRBJ gene. TCRdb reprocessed the multiplex PCR reads via MiXCR and lists one record per CDR3 protein. The table lists roughly 14,000 distinct CDR3 sequences, 28% of them singletons, with less than 14% in the top ten. This clonotype is labeled as medium-sized. The source is a donor aged 50 or older with non-small cell lung cancer. Sequencing was performed on PBMCs, taken before or after stereotactic body radiation therapy (not recorded which). The rearrangement links TRBV12-3 or TRBV12-4 to TRBJ2-7, with 8 bases identical to TRBD2. CDR3 sequence reads: CASRSGSLYEQYF. The CDR3 region has the DNA TGTGCCAGCAGGAGCGGGAGTTTATACGAGCAGTACTTC.